The next 26 T cell receptor beta chains were all read from a single sample in a study of regulatory T cells in long-lasting Graves disease (dated by TCRdb to the early 2020s). The sample's time point label is to be understood as: newly diagnosed GD, antithyroid drugs for less than 3 months. For both TCR sequencing and RNA sequencing, RNA was extracted from PBMCs in TRIzol. Library construction relied on multiplex PCR. Sequenced using an Illumina HiSeq 4000. To build TCR beta libraries, CDR3 regions were amplified by Arm-PCR using iRepertoire HTBI primers. TCRdb's own reprocessing of the public reads used fastp at Q25 and MiXCR and kept productive beta chains. Rows with a matching CDR3 protein are joined into one entry that keeps the most common DNA and genes. Recorded for this sample are 620,000 or so distinct CDR3 sequences; less than 20% of them occurred a single time. The ten largest clones represent 15% to 20% of the sample.

This same sample was also part of a study on T cells in Graves' hyperthyroidism and ophthalmopathy.

Here the sequenced sample was peripheral blood mononuclear cells (PBMCs), taken at new diagnosis, from a patient treated with antithyroid drugs. The receptors here all came from a woman aged 25-40 years with Graves disease. Donor details come from another sample of the same person, matched by shared clones.

Ten or more counts support this clonotype. DNA for the CDR3: TGTGCCAGCAGGGAGGGACAGCTTAGCAATCAGCCCCAGCATTTT. Its translation: CASREGQLSNQPQHF. The chain has TRBV6-1 and TRBJ1-5, with 7 bases aligning to TRBD1. V was pared by 6 bases and J by 0 bases, with 5 bases of the junction left unmatched. The CDR3 consists of 15 residues. CDR1 and CDR2 (germline): MNHNS, SASEGT.

Concerning this clonotype itself: A much larger clone lies a single base off, so this may be a read error. The rearrangement uses TRBV24-1 and TRBJ1-5; 10 nucleotides align to TRBD1. The CDR3 loop spans 13 amino acids. Germline V CDR1 and CDR2: KGHDR, SFDVKD. The DNA of the CDR3 is TGTGCCGCCAGTGAATCCGGGACAGGGGTCCAGCATTTT. Residues: CAASESGTGVQHF.

Comment on this clonotype: The junction departs from the called germline gene at one end, perhaps through a read error. V usage is TRBV6-5 and J usage is TRBJ1-2, with D maybe TRBD1 (5 bases). The CDR3 consists of 15 residues. Germline assignment: CDR1 MNHEY and CDR2 SVGAGI. CDR3 in DNA: TGTGCCAGCAGTTACGACTTGACAGTTAACTATGACTACACCTTC. This sequence encodes CASSYDLTVNYDYTF.

About this clonotype: One junction end disagrees with the germline gene, perhaps due to a read error. The gene calls are TRBV7-8 and TRBJ2-3; a possible D gene is TRBD1 (7 bases). CDR3 length equals 16 residues. Germline CDR1 SGHVS, CDR2 FQNEAQ. CDR3 amino acids: CASSPKGAGTTDTQYF. The CDR3 DNA is TGCGCCAGCAGCCCCAAGGGGGCGGGAACCACCGATACGCAGTATTTT.

This clonotype came up a few times. J is TRBJ1-2 and V is TRBV5-1; possibly TRBD1 for D (5 bases). V was cut by 4 bases and J by 3 bases, with 13 bases left in between. Germline CDR1 is SGHRS and CDR2 is YFSETQ. CDR3 length: 14 residues. CDR3 bases: TGCGCCAGCAGCCTTACCGGGGCGGACTATGGCTACACCTTC. This gives the protein CASSLTGADYGYTF.

About this clonotype: The junction shows a germline mismatch at one end, possibly a read error. V and J are TRBV10-2 and TRBJ2-3; D gene ambiguous. The germline gives CDR1 WSHSY, CDR2 SAAADI. CDR3 length equals 18 residues. CDR3: CASSQGAPPRPDKDTQYF. The CDR3 coding sequence is TGTGCCAGCAGCCAAGGCGCGCCTCCGCGCCCTGACAAGGATACGCAGTATTTT.

This clonotype showed up many times. The chain uses TRBV30 and TRBJ1-2, with D unclear. The CDR3 covers 13 residues. The germline V gene has CDR1 GTSNPN and CDR2 SVGIG (reference sequence). The germline V and J ends were trimmed by 4 bases and 7 bases, with 16 bases remaining between them. CDR3 sequence: CAWNSDHRGGYTF. CDR3 coding DNA: TGTGCCTGGAATTCGGACCATCGCGGTGGCTACACCTTC.

Only a few counts were recorded for this clonotype. The J gene is TRBJ2-1, the V gene TRBV5-1; D ambiguous. This CDR3 has 16 amino acids. The V gene's germline CDR1 is SGHRS and CDR2 YFSETQ. Trimming cost V 3 bases and J 6 bases, with 19 bases left between them. The CDR3 nucleotides read TGCGCCAGCAGCTACCGCCTGAAGCCCCGGCCCAATGAGCAGTTCTTC. It codes for CASSYRLKPRPNEQFF.

In its sample, this clonotype was seen a few times. The rearrangement joins TRBV19 to TRBJ2-5, with 11 bases that match TRBD2. Germline V gives CDR1 LNHDA, CDR2 SQIVND (reference sequence). The J segment lost 2 bases and the V segment lost 8 bases, leaving 7 bases of the junction unmatched. This CDR3 comprises 15 residues. CDR3 region: CASQPGLAVQETQYF. The CDR3 DNA reads TGTGCCAGTCAACCGGGACTAGCGGTACAAGAGACCCAGTACTTC.

This clonotype turned up a few times. J is TRBJ2-1 and V is TRBV5-1; TRBD2 might be the D (5 bases). Trimming took off 1 base at V and 0 bases at J, with 11 bases between the two ends. The CDR3 runs to 16 residues. CDR1 is SGHRS, CDR2 YFSETQ, per germline. The CDR3 DNA sequence: TGCGCCAGCAGCTTGACGACCGGGGTCTCCTACAATGAGCAGTTCTTC. Translated: CASSLTTGVSYNEQFF.

A few counts support this clonotype. The J gene is TRBJ2-7, the V gene TRBV30, with 8 bases aligning to TRBD1. Germline V gene lookup returns CDR1 GTSNPN and CDR2 SVGIG (reference sequence). The CDR3 has 14 residues. V was clipped by 1 base and J by 5 bases; unmatched bases: 7. CDR3: CAWSGGRGRNEQYF. The CDR3 DNA follows: TGTGCCTGGAGTGGGGGCAGGGGGCGTAACGAGCAGTACTTC.

Ten or more counts support this clonotype. V and J are TRBV28 and TRBJ2-7; D possibly corresponds to TRBD1 (6 bases). Trimming stripped 8 bases from V and 2 bases from J, with 10 bases between. Germline CDR1 is MDHEN and CDR2 is SYDVKM. This CDR3 is 12 amino acids long. CDR3: CASGGAPYEQYF. Written as DNA, the CDR3 is TGTGCCAGCGGGGGCGCCCCCTACGAGCAGTACTTC.

This clonotype was seen only a few times. This rearrangement joins TRBV19 to TRBJ2-2; D unresolved. Germline loops: CDR1 LNHDA, CDR2 SQIVND (reference sequence). The V end was cut by 1 base, the J end by 3 bases, with 12 bases between. The CDR3 loop spans 16 amino acids. Here the CDR3 reads CASSIAARWDTGELFF. The DNA of the CDR3 is TGTGCCAGTAGTATAGCCGCCCGGTGGGACACCGGGGAGCTGTTTTTT.

A word on this clonotype: The junction departs from germline at one end; a sequencing error may be responsible. This rearrangement joins TRBV12-3 or TRBV12-4 to TRBJ2-2; tentatively, D is TRBD1 or TRBD2 (5 bases each). The CDR3 length is 15 residues. In DNA form, the CDR3 reads TGTGCCAGCAGCTTACCCCCCGCAGGGAACGGGGAGCCGTTTTTT. Its protein is CASSLPPAGNGEPFF.

The chain links TRBV19 to TRBJ2-5, with 8 bases aligning to TRBD1. Germline V gene sequence: CDR1 LNHDA, CDR2 SQIVND (reference sequence). The junction had 3 bases not matched to a gene; V was cut back by 7 bases and J by 5 bases. CDR3 size: 12 residues. The CDR3 sequence is CASNNRGETQYF. Here the CDR3 DNA reads TGTGCCAGTAACAACAGGGGGGAGACCCAGTACTTC.

The chain is built from TRBV6-5 and TRBJ2-7; D tentatively reads TRBD1 or TRBD2 (5 bases each). The CDR3 runs to 16 residues. CDR1 and CDR2 from the germline V gene are MNHEY and SVGAGI. V gave up 4 bases and J gave up 5 bases, with 21 bases separating them. CDR3 coding DNA: TGTGCCAGCAGTTCCTTTGGGGGTGGGGGATCGGACGAGCAGTACTTC. Residues: CASSSFGGGGSDEQYF.

This clonotype was seen repeatedly, ten times or more. The genes are TRBV2 and TRBJ2-2; D gene ambiguous. V was trimmed by 5 bases and J by 4 bases, leaving 8 bases between them. The CDR3 runs 13 residues. Germline V lookup: CDR1 SNHLY, CDR2 FYNNEI. In DNA form, the CDR3 reads TGTGCCAGCAGTAGGGCAGCCACCGGGGAGCTGTTTTTT. It translates to CASSRAATGELFF. The full variable domain, in which reference TRBV2 and TRBJ2-2 provide the parts outside the CDR3, is EPEVTQTPSHQVTQMGQEVILRCVPISNHLYFYWYRQILGQKVEFLVSFYNNEISEKSEIFDDQFSVERPDGSNFTLKIRSTKLEDSAMYFCASSRAATGELFFGEGSRLTVL.

This clonotype was counted at least ten times. The chain joins TRBV7-9 to TRBJ2-3, with TRBD2 matching 11 bases. The CDR3 is 15 amino acids. Losses at the gene ends were 1 base for V and 6 bases for J; bases not matched to a gene: 3. The germline V gene encodes CDR1 SEHNR and CDR2 FQNEAQ (reference sequence). The CDR3 nucleotides are TGTGCCAGCAGCTTAGGACTAGCGGGGCCGGATACGCAGTATTTT. Translation: CASSLGLAGPDTQYF.

This clonotype showed up many times. J is TRBJ1-6 and V is TRBV28; 10 nucleotides match TRBD1. J gave up 7 bases and V 6 bases, and 9 bases lay outside the gene matches. Germline-derived CDR1 and CDR2 are MDHEN and SYDVKM. This CDR3 is built from 16 residues. The CDR3 DNA follows: TGTGCCAGCAGCCTCCAGACAGGGGGCGGAAATTCACCCCTCCACTTT. Amino acids: CASSLQTGGGNSPLHF.

This clonotype was recorded at least ten times. This chain joins TRBV11-3 and TRBJ2-1, with D possibly being TRBD2 (6 bases). Looked up from germline, CDR1 is SGHNT and CDR2 is YENEEA. The V end lost 1 base, the J end lost 4 bases, and 14 bases lay between the germline ends. This CDR3 comprises 16 residues. The DNA for the CDR3 is TGTGCCAGCAGCTTAGGGACGGGAGTTGGATACAATGAGCAGTTCTTC. Translation gives CASSLGTGVGYNEQFF.

This clonotype was recorded many times. This chain connects TRBV9 to TRBJ2-2; D is unclear. Trimming stripped 4 bases from V and 4 bases from J, with 8 bases between. CDR3 size: 13 residues. CDR1 is SGDLS, CDR2 YYNGEE, per germline. CDR3 amino acids: CASSPPITGELFF. In DNA, the CDR3 is TGTGCCAGCAGCCCCCCTATCACCGGGGAGCTGTTTTTT.

This chain uses TRBV9 with TRBJ2-6; D uncertain. With 4 bases removed from V and 2 bases from J, the gap between germline ends came to 13 bases. The CDR3 totals 16 residues. Looked up from germline, CDR1 is SGDLS and CDR2 is YYNGEE. The CDR3 nucleotides are TGTGCCAGCAGCCTGACAACAGCCCCTGGGGCCAACGTCCTGACTTTC. Encoded protein: CASSLTTAPGANVLTF.

At least ten counts were recorded for this clonotype. This chain links TRBV28 with TRBJ1-4; no reliable D call. Germline V gene lookup returns CDR1 MDHEN and CDR2 SYDVKM. Trimming stripped 6 bases from V and 7 bases from J, with 15 bases between. The CDR3 totals 14 residues. The CDR3 DNA is TGTGCCAGCAGAACCGGGTCCCGTGGTGAAAAACTGTTTTTT. Protein: CASRTGSRGEKLFF.

This clonotype was counted ten times or more. This chain joins TRBV19 and TRBJ1-4; D is perhaps TRBD1 (5 bases). Deletions cut 0 bases from V and 4 bases from J, with 9 bases between. Germline lookup yields CDR1 LNHDA and CDR2 SQIVND (reference sequence). CDR3 length: 15 residues. This CDR3 is CASSIERTNNEKLFF. The CDR3 DNA sequence: TGTGCCAGTAGTATAGAACGGACAAATAATGAAAAACTGTTTTTT.

This clonotype has a handful of counts. V usage is TRBV12-3 or TRBV12-4 and J usage is TRBJ2-2; no clear D gene. The CDR3 extends over 14 amino acids. V was trimmed by 2 bases and J by 4 bases, leaving 8 bases between them. CDR3 sequence reads: CASSLSRLTGELFF. CDR3 nucleotides: TGTGCCAGCAGTTTAAGTCGACTCACCGGGGAGCTGTTTTTT.

This clonotype has more than one count but fewer than ten. The chain has TRBV19 and TRBJ2-1; unclear D gene. The CDR3 length is 13 residues. CDR1 and CDR2 from the germline V gene are LNHDA and SQIVND (reference sequence). V shed 10 bases and J shed 1 base, with 11 bases lying between them. CDR3 sequence: CATSRASYNEQFF. The CDR3, as DNA: TGTGCCACCTCAAGGGCTTCCTACAATGAGCAGTTCTTC.